This T cell receptor (beta chain) came from a study of blood T cells in healthy people across ages. The germline V gene encodes CDR1 MNHNY and CDR2 SVGAGI (reference sequence). The CDR3 length is 13 residues. Per sample, at least 5 micrograms of total RNA were extracted. It was with a sample-barcoded 5' primer and a J-beta primer mix that a second PCR of about 7 to 12 cycles was run. MiXCR was run by TCRdb on the 5' RACE reads, yielding one entry per CDR3 protein. The top ten clones hold around 0.75% of a sample with 1 million or so distinct CDR3 sequences, 20% to 25% of them seen once. Overall study findings and caveats: TCR beta diversity per million T cells fell roughly linearly with age. Diversity estimates drawn from one million T cells were deemed underestimates.

This clonotype occurred a few times. The antigen is not known. Separately, the same data were catalogued under a study of T cells of mothers and their children. This second study notes: Unrelated mother-child pairs always had slightly, but never significantly, lower normalized overlap than related pairs.

The source of this sequence is a girl aged 2-10 years in good health. The sequenced material came from blood. V gene TRBV6-6 combines with J gene TRBJ2-5, with D unresolved. TRBJ2-1 matches the DNA end more closely, so the J call is doubtful. DNA for the CDR3: TGTGCCAGCTATTGGGATTGGAACAATGAGCAGTTCTTC. Translated, it gives CASYWDWNNEQFF.